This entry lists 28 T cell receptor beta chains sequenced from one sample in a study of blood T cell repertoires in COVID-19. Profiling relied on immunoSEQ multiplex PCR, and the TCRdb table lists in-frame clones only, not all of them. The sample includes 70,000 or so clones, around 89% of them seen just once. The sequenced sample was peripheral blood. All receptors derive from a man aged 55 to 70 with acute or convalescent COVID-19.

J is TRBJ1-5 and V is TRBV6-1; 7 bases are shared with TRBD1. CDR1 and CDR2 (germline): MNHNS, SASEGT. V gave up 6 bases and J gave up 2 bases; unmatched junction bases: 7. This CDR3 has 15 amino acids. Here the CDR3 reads CASRTTGSGNQPQHF. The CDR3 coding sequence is TGTGCCAGCAGAACGACAGGGAGCGGCAATCAGCCCCAGCATTTT.

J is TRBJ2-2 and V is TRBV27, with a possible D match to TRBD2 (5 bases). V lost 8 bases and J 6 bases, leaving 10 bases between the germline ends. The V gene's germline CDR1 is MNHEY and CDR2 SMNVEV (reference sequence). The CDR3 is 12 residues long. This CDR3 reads CASRRTAGELFF. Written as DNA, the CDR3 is TGTGCCAGCCGCAGGACTGCCGGGGAGCTGTTTTTT.

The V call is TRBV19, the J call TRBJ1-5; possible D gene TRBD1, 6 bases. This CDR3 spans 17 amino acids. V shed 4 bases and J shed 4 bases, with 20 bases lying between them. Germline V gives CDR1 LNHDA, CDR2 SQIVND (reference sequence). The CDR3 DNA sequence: TGTGCCAGTAGTAAGGGGCTCAGGGGCGGGGGGAATCAGCCCCAGCATTTT. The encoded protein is CASSKGLRGGGNQPQHF.

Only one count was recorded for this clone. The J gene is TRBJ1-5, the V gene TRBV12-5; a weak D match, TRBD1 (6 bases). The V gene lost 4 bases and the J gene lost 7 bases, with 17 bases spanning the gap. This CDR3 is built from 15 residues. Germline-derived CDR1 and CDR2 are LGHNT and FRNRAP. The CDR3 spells CASGSAQGQGQPQHF. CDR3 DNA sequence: TGTGCTAGTGGTTCTGCCCAGGGGCAAGGGCAGCCCCAGCATTTT. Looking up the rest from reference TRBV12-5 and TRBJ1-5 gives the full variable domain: DARVTQTPRHKVTEMGQEVTMRCQPILGHNTVFWYRQTMMQGLELLAYFRNRAPLDDSGMPKDRFSAEMPDATLATLKIQPSEPRDSAVYFCASGSAQGQGQPQHFGDGTRLSIL.

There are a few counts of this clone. The CDR3 loop reads CASSSAGNSGNTIYF. CDR3 sequence (DNA): TGTGCCAGCAGCTCCGCAGGGAACTCTGGAAACACCATATATTTT. The chain carries TRBV5-5 and TRBJ1-3, with D possibly TRBD1 on 5 matching bases. The CDR3 totals 15 residues. Germline loops: CDR1 SGHKS, CDR2 YYEKEE (reference sequence). Trimming cost V 3 bases and J 0 bases, with 10 bases left between them.

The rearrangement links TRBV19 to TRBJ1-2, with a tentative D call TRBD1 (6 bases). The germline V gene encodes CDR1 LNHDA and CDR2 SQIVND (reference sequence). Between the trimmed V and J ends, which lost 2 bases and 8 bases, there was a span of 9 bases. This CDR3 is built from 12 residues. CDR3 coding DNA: TGTGCCAGTAGTATACAGGGGAGCGGCTACACCTTC. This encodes CASSIQGSGYTF.

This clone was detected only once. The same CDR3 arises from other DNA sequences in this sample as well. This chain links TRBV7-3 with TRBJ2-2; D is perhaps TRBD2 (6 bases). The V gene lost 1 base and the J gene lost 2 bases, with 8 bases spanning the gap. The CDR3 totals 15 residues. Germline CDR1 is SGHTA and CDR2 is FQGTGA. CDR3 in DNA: TGTGCCAGCAGCTTAATCGGGGGTAACACCGGGGAGCTGTTTTTT. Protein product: CASSLIGGNTGELFF.

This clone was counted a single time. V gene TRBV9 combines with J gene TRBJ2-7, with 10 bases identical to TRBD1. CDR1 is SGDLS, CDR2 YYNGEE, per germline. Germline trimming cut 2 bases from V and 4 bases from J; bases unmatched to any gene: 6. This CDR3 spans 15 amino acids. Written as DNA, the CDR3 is TGTGCCAGCAGCGTTATGGGACAGGGGATTTACGAGCAGTACTTC. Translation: CASSVMGQGIYEQYF.

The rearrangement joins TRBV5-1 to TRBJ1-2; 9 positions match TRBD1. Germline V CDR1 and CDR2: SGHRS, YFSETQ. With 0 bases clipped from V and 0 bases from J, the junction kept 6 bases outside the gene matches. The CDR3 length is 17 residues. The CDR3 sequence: CASSLAGTGPTNYGYTF. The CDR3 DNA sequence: TGCGCCAGCAGCTTGGCCGGGACAGGGCCGACTAACTATGGCTACACCTTC.

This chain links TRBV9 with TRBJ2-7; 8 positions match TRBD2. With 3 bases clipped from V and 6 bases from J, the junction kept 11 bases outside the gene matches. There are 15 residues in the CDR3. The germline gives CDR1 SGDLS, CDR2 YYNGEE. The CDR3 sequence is CASSGGLAGVREQYF. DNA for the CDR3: TGTGCCAGCAGCGGAGGACTAGCAGGTGTCCGCGAGCAGTACTTC.

The CDR3 DNA reads as TGTGCCAGCAGACCAACCGCGGCAGGGGACAATGAGCAGTTCTTC. Its translation: CASRPTAAGDNEQFF. This chain joins TRBV6-5 and TRBJ2-1; a possible D gene is TRBD1 (6 bases). Trimming shortened V by 6 bases and J by 5 bases, and 17 bases separated the two germline ends. This CDR3 has 15 amino acids. CDR1 and CDR2 (germline): MNHEY, SVGAGI.

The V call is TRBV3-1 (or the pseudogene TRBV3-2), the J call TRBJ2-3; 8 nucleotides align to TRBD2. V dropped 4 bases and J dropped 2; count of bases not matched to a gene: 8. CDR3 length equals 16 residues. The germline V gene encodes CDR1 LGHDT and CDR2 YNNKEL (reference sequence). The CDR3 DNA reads TGTGCCAGCAGCCTCCGGGGGGGGGCAGTCACAGATACGCAGTATTTT. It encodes CASSLRGGAVTDTQYF.

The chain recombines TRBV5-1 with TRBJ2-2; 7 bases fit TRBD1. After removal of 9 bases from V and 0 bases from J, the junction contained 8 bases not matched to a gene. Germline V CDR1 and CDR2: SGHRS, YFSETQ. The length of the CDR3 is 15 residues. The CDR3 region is CATSIGQANTGELFF. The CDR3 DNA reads TGCGCCACCTCGATCGGACAGGCGAACACCGGGGAGCTGTTTTTT.

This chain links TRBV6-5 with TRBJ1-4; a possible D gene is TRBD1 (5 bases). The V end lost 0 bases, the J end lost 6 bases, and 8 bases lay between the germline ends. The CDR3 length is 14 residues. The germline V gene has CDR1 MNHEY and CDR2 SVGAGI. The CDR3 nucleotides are TGTGCCAGCAGTTACTCGACAGTAGATGAAAAACTGTTTTTT. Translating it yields CASSYSTVDEKLFF.

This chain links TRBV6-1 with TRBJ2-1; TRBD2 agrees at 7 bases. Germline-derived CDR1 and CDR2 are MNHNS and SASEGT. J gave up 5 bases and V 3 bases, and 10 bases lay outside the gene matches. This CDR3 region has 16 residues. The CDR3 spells CASSDSWRGWDNEQFF. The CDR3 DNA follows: TGTGCCAGCAGTGATAGTTGGCGGGGGTGGGACAATGAGCAGTTCTTC.

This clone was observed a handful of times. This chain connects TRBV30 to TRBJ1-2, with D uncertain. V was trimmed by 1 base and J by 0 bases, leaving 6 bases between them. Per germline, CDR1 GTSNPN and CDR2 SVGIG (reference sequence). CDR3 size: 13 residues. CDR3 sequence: CAWSERANYGYTF. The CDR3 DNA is TGTGCCTGGAGTGAGAGGGCTAACTATGGCTACACCTTC.

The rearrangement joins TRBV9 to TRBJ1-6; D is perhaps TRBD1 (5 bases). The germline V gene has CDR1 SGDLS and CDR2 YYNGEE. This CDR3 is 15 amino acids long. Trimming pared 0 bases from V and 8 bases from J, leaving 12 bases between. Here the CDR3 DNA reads TGTGCCAGCAGCGTAGGGGGGGGGATAGATTCACCCCTCCACTTT. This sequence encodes CASSVGGGIDSPLHF.

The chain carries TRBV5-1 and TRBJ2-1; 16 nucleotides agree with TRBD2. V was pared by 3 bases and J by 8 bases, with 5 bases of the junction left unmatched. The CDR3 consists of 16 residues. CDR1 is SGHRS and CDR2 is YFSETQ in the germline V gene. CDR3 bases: TGCGCCAGCAGCTCCGGGACTAGCGGGAGGGACGATGAGCAGTTCTTC. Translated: CASSSGTSGRDDEQFF.

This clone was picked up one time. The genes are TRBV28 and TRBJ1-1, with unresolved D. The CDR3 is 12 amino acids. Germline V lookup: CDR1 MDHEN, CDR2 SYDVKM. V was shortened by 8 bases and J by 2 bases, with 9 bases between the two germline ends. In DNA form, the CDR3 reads TGTGCCAGCGTGTATAGTAACACTGAAGCTTTCTTT. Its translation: CASVYSNTEAFF.

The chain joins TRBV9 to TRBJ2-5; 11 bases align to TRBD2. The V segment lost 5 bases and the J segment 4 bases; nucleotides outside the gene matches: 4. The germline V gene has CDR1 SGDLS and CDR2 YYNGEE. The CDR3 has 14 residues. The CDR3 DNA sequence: TGTGCCAGCAGTCCTAGCGGGAGGTCAGAGACCCAGTACTTC. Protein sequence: CASSPSGRSETQYF.

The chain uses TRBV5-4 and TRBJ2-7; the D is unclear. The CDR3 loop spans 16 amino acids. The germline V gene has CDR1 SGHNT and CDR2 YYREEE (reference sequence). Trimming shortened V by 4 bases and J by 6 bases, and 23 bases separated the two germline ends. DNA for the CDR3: TGTGCCAGCAGCCCCCAACCGACTCACCCCTCCGCCGAGCAGTACTTC. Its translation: CASSPQPTHPSAEQYF.

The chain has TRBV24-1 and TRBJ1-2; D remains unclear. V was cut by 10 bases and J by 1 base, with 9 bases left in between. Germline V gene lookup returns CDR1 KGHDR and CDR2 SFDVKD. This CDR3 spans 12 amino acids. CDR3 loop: CATRRLNYGYTF. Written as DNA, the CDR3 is TGTGCCACTAGAAGACTTAACTATGGCTACACCTTC.

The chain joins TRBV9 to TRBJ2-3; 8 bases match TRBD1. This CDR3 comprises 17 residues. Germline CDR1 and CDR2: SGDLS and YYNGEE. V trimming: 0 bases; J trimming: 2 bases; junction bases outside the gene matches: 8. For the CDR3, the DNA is TGTGCCAGCAGCGTAGGCGGTGCAGGGGGCTTCACAGATACGCAGTATTTT. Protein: CASSVGGAGGFTDTQYF.

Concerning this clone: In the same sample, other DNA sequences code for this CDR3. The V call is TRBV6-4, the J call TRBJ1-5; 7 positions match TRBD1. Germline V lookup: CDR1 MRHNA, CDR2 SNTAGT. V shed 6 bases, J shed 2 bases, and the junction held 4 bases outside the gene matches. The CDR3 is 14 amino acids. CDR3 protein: CASSEGQGNQPQHF. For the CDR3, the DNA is TGTGCCAGCAGCGAAGGACAGGGCAATCAGCCCCAGCATTTT.

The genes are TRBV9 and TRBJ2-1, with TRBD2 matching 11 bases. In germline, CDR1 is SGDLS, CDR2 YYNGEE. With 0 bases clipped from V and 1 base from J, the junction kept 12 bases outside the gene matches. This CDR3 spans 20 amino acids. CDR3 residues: CASSVATSGGGFGSYNEQFF. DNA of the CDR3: TGTGCCAGCAGCGTAGCCACTAGCGGGGGTGGTTTTGGGTCCTACAATGAGCAGTTCTTC.

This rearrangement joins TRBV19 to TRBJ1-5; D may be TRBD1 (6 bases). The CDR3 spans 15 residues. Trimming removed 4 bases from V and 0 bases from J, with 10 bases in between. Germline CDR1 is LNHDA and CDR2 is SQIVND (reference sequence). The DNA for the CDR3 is TGTGCCAGTAGTAACACAGGGAATAGCAATCAGCCCCAGCATTTT. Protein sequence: CASSNTGNSNQPQHF.

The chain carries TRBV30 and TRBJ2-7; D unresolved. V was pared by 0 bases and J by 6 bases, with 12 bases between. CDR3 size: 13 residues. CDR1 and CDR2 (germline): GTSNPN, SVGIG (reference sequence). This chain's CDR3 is CAWSVRGMGEQYF. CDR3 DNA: TGTGCCTGGAGTGTGAGAGGAATGGGCGAGCAGTACTTC.

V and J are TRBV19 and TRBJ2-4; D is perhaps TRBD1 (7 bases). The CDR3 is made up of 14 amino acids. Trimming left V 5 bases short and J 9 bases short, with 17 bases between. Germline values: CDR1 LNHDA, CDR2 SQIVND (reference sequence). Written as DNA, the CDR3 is TGTGCCAGTAGTCCCCCGCAGGGGGGTAGCATTCAGTACTTC. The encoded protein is CASSPPQGGSIQYF.